This TCR beta chain was found in a study of PD-L1 blockade in urothelial cancer. This clone was observed a handful of times. The V gene end was trimmed by 5 bases and the J gene end by 1 base; junction bases not matched to a gene: 7. Germline CDR1 and CDR2: MDHEN and SYDVKM. The length of the CDR3 is 15 residues. TCRdb keeps only in-frame clones here, not all; method: immunoSEQ multiplex PCR. The sample yields 35,000 to 40,000 clones, roughly 82% seen once. Sample: PBMCs, taken around atezolizumab (anti-PD-L1) treatment. This chain links TRBV28 with TRBJ1-1; 7 positions agree with TRBD1. The TCR comes from a man aged 65 to 79 with urothelial cancer. The CDR3 reads CASSPGQVGNTEAFF. CDR3 DNA sequence: TGTGCCAGCAGTCCTGGACAGGTTGGGAACACTGAAGCTTTCTTT.